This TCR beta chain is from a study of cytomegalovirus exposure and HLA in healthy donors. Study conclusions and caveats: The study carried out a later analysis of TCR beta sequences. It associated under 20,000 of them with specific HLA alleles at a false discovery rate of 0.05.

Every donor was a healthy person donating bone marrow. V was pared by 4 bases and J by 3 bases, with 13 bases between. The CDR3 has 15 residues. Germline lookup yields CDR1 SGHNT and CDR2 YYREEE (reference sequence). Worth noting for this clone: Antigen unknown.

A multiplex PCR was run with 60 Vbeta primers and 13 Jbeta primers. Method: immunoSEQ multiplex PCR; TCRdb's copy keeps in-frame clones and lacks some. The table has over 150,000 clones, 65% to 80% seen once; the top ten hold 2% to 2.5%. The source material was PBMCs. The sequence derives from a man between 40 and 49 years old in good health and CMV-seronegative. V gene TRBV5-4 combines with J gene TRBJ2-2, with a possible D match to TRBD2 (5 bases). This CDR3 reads CASSRSTADTGELFF. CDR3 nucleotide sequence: TGTGCCAGCAGCAGAAGCACAGCGGACACCGGGGAGCTGTTTTTT.